These T cell receptor beta chains were read from a single sample in a study of CD8 T cells in ankylosing spondylitis. MiXCR, run by TCRdb on the 5' RACE reads, gives a single entry per CDR3 protein. The sample contains 450,000 to 550,000 distinct CDR3 sequences, about 5.4% of which appear only once. The sequenced sample was blood, either unsorted or a sorted T cell fraction (not recorded which). The receptor source for this set is a male donor with ankylosing spondylitis. The CDR3 runs from the conserved cysteine through the conserved F or W. The order of the fields is V gene, CDR3 length, J gene, CDR3 protein.

>TRBV5-1|18|TRBJ2-2
CASSPRVGFSANTGELFF
>TRBV11-2|18|TRBJ2-3
CASSPRTSGGQSTDTQYF
>TRBV12-3/TRBV12-4|14|TRBJ2-7
CASSGTGKSYEQYF
>TRBV5-1|14|TRBJ2-7
CASSPGQSFYEQYF
>TRBV12-3/TRBV12-4|12|TRBJ2-7
CASSPNRYEQYF
>TRBV7-2|15|TRBJ1-2
CASSPDGQGFYGYTF
>TRBV7-9|14|TRBJ2-7
CASSSRTRPYEQYF
>TRBV5-1|15|TRBJ2-1
CASSFLSSSYNEQFF
>TRBV28|17|TRBJ2-6
CASRVGGFRSGANVLTF
>TRBV7-9|15|TRBJ1-1
CASSHAIGGATEAFF
>TRBV10-3|16|TRBJ2-3
CATKEREAPKTDTQYF
>TRBV6-1|16|TRBJ2-1
CASRAETSFSYNEQFF
>TRBV20-1|15|TRBJ2-3
CSAGLAGVPPDTQYF
>TRBV28|16|TRBJ2-7
CASSPQSGTGTYEQYF
>TRBV5-1|11|TRBJ2-7
CASTSGTSQYF
>TRBV5-1|19|TRBJ2-2
CASSLTSGRYRANTGELFF
>TRBV6-1|12|TRBJ1-2
CASSRTNYGYTF
>TRBV7-2|14|TRBJ2-5
CASSLSAGEETQYF
>TRBV7-2|15|TRBJ2-5
CASSANRDNQETLYF
>TRBV29-1|17|TRBJ1-2
CSVEAVSGTGANYGYTF
>TRBV7-8|17|TRBJ2-3
CASSLAELGRGTDTQYF
>TRBV4-1|14|TRBJ1-2
CASSPGQGSFGYTF
>TRBV15|17|TRBJ2-7
CATSRDLRGQGAREQYF
>TRBV7-2|15|TRBJ1-5
CASSLVGTGNQPQHF
>TRBV20-1|14|TRBJ2-7
CSARRRPTSYEQYF
>TRBV14|13|TRBJ2-4
CASSRDFKNIQYF
>TRBV20-1|13|TRBJ2-5
CSAISGSWETQYF
>TRBV12-3/TRBV12-4|13|TRBJ2-5
CASSSGVQETQYF
>TRBV6-1|16|TRBJ2-7
CASRRDVGGATYEQYF
>TRBV20-1|15|TRBJ2-3
CSASSGASGTDTQYF
>TRBV11-2|15|TRBJ2-7
CASSLVSGRNYEQYF
>TRBV18|17|TRBJ2-1
CASSPPQGLASHNEQFF
>TRBV10-3|15|TRBJ2-3
CAISENRESTDTQYF
>TRBV29-1|12|TRBJ1-2
CSVEEGYYGYTF
>TRBV5-1|12|TRBJ2-1
CASSGVLWAQFF
>TRBV20-1|16|TRBJ2-1
CSARDGREGSYNEQFF
>TRBV6-4|15|TRBJ2-1
CASSGTSGGANGQFF
>TRBV20-1|12|TRBJ2-5
CSARVTEETQYF
>TRBV12-3/TRBV12-4|13|TRBJ2-5
CASSPGLQETQYF
>TRBV9|17|TRBJ2-6
CASSVDLGSTGANVLTF